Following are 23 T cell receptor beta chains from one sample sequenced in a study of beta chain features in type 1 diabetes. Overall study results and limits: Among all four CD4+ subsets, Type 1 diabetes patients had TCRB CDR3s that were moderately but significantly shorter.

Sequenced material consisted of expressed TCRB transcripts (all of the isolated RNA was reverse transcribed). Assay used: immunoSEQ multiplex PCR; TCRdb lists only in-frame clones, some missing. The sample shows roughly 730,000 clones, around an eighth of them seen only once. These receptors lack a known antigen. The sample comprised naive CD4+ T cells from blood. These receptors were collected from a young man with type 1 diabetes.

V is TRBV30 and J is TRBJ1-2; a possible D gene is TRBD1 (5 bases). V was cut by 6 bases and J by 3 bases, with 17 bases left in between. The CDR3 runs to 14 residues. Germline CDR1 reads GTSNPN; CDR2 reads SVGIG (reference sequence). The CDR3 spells CACLGTGIYYGYTF. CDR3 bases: TGTGCCTGCCTCGGGACGGGAATTTACTATGGCTACACCTTC. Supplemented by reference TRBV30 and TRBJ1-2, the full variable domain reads SQTIHQWPATLVQPVGSPLSLECTVEGTSNPNLYWYRQAAGRGLQLLFYSVGIGQISSEVPQNLSASRPQDRQFILSSKKLLLSDSGFYLCACLGTGIYYGYTFGSGTRLTVV.

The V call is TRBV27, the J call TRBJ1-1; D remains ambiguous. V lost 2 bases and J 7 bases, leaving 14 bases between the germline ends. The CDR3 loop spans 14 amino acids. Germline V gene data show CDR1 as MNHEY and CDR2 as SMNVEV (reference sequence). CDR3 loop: CASSLVIAAGEAFF. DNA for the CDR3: TGTGCCAGCAGTTTAGTGATCGCTGCTGGTGAAGCTTTCTTT.

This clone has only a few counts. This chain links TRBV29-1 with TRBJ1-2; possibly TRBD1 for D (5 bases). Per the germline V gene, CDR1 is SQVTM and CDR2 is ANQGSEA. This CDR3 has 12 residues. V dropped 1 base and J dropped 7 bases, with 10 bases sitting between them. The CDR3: CSVEVGGAGYTF. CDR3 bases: TGCAGCGTTGAAGTAGGCGGGGCTGGCTACACCTTC.

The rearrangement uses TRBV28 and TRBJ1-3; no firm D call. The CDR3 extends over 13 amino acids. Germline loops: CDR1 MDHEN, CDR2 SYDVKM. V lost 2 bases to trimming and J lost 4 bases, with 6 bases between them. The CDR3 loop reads CASSLPTGNTIYF. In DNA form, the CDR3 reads TGTGCCAGCAGTTTACCCACAGGAAACACCATATATTTT.

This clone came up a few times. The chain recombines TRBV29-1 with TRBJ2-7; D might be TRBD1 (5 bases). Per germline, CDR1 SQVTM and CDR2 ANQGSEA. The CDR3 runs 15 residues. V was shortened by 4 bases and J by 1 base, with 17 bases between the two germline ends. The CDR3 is CSVVRADPFSYEQYF. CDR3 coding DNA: TGCAGCGTTGTCAGGGCGGACCCTTTTTCCTACGAGCAGTACTTC.

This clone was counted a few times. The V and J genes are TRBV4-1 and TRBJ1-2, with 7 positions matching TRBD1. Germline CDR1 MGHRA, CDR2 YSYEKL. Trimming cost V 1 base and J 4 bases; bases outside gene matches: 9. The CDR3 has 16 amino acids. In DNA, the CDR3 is TGCGCCAGCAGCCAAGGAGTGAGGGGGCAAAGCTATGGCTACACCTTC. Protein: CASSQGVRGQSYGYTF.

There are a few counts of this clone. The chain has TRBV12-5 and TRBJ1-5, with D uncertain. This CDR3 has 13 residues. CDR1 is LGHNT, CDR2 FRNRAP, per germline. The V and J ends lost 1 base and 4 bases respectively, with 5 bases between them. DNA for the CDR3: TGTGCTAGTGGTTTGGCTGAAAATCAGCCCCAGCATTTT. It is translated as CASGLAENQPQHF.

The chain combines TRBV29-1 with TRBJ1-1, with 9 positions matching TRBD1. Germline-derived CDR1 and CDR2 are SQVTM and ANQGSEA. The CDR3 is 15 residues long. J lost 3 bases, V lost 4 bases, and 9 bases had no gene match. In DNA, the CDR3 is TGCAGCGTTGGTGGGGGACAGGGAGATTACACTGAAGCTTTCTTT. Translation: CSVGGGQGDYTEAFF.

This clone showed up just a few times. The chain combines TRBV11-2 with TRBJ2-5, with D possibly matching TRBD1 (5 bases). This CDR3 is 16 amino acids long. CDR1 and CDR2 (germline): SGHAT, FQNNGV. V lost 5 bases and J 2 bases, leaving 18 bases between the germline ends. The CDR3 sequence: CASSLIGDFGQETQYF. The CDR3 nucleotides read TGTGCCAGCAGCCTAATAGGGGATTTTGGTCAAGAGACCCAGTACTTC.

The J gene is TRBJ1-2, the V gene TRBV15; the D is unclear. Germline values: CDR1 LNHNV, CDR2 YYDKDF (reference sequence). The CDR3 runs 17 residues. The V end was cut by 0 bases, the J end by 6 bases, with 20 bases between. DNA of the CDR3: TGTGCCACCAGCAGAGATCAGTTGGCAGGCGAGGAGCATGGCTACACCTTC. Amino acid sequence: CATSRDQLAGEEHGYTF.

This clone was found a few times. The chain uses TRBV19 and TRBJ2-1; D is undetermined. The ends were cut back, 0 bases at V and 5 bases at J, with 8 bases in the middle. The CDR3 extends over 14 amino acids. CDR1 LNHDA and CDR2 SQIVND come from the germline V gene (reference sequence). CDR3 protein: CASSIDRTNNEQFF. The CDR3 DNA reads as TGTGCCAGTAGTATAGATAGGACCAACAATGAGCAGTTCTTC.

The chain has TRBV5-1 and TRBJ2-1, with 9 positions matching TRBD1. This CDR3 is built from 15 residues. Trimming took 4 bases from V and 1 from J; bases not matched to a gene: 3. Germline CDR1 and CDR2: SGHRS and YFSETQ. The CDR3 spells CASSNGQGSYNEQFF. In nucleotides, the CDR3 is TGCGCCAGCAGCAACGGACAGGGGTCCTACAATGAGCAGTTCTTC.

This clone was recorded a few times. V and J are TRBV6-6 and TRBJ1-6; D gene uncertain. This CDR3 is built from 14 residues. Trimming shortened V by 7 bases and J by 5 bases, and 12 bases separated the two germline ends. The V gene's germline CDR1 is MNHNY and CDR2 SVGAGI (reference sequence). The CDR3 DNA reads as TGTGCCAGCAACGAAATGGGGAATAATTCACCCCTCCACTTT. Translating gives CASNEMGNNSPLHF.

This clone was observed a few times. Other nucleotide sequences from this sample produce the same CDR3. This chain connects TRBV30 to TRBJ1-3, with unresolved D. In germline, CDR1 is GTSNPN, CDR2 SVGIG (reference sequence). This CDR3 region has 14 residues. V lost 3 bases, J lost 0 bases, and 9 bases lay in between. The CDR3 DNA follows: TGTGCCTGGAGCCGTGGGAGCTCTGGAAACACCATATATTTT. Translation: CAWSRGSSGNTIYF.

CDR3 region: CSVDRGPDPEAFF. The DNA of the CDR3 is TGCAGCGTTGATCGAGGGCCTGACCCTGAAGCTTTCTTT. The J gene is TRBJ1-1, the V gene TRBV29-1; D call uncertain. Deletions cut 3 bases from V and 6 bases from J, with 14 bases between. CDR3 length: 13 amino acids. From germline, CDR1 is SQVTM and CDR2 ANQGSEA.

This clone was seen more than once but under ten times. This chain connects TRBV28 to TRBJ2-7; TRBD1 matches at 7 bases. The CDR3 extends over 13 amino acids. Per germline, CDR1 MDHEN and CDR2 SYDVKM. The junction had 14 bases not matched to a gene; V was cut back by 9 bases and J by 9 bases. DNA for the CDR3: TGTGCCAGTCAGACAGGGCCTCTACGTGCGCAGTACTTC. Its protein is CASQTGPLRAQYF.

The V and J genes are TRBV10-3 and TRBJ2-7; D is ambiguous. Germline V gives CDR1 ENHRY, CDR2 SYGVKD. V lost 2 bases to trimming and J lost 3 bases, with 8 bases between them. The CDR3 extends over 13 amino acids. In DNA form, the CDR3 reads TGTGCCATCAGTGAGGCCTCTTTCTACGAGCAGTACTTC. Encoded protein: CAISEASFYEQYF.

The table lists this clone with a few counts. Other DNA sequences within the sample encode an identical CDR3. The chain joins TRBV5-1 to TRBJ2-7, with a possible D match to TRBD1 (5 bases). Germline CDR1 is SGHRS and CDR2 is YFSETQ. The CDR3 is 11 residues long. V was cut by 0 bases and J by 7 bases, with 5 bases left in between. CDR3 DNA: TGCGCCAGCAGCTTGGACAGGGAGCAGTACTTC. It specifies CASSLDREQYF.

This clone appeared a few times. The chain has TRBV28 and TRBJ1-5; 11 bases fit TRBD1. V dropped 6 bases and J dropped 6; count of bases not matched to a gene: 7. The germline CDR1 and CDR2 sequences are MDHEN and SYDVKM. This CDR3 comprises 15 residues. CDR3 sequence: CASRTGQGASQPQHF. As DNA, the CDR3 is TGTGCCAGCAGGACAGGACAGGGGGCGAGTCAGCCCCAGCATTTT.

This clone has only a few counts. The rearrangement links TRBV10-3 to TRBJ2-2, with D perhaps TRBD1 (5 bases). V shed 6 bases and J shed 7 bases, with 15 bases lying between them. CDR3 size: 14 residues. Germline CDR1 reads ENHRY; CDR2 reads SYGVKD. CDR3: CAIRPGNLGGELFF. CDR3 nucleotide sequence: TGTGCCATCAGGCCAGGGAATCTCGGCGGGGAGCTGTTTTTT.

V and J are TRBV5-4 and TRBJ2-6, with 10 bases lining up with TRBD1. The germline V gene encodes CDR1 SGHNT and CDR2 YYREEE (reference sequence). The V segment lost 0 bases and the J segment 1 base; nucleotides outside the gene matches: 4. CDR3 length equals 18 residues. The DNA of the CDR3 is TGTGCCAGCAGCTTGGCGGGACAGGGGCTATCTGGGGCCAACGTCCTGACTTTC. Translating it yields CASSLAGQGLSGANVLTF. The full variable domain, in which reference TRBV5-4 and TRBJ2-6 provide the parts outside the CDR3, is ETGVTQSPTHLIKTRGQQVTLRCSSQSGHNTVSWYQQALGQGPQFIFQYYREEENGRGNFPPRFSGLQFPNYSSELNVNALELDDSALYLCASSLAGQGLSGANVLTFGAGSRLTVL.

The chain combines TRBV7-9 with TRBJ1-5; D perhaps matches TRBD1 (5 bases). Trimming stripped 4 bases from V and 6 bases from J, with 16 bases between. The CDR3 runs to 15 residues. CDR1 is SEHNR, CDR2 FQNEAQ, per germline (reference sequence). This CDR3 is CASSWGDLTGQPQHF. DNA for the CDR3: TGTGCCAGCAGCTGGGGGGACCTCACGGGTCAGCCCCAGCATTTT. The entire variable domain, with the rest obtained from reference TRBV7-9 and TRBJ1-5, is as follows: DTGVSQNPRHKITKRGQNVTFRCDPISEHNRLYWYRQTLGQGPEFLTYFQNEAQLEKSRLLSDRFSAERPKGSFSTLEIQRTEQGDSAMYLCASSWGDLTGQPQHFGDGTRLSIL.

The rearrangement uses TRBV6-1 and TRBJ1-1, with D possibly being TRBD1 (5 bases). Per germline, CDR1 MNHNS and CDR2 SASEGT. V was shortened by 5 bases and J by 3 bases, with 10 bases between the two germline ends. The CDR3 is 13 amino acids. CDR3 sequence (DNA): TGTGCCAGCAGTCGCGGGGGGGACACTGAAGCTTTCTTT. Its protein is CASSRGGDTEAFF.